Reported below is one T cell receptor beta chain. Original methodology: Estimated nucleated cell counts came from reference gene primer amplification. Assay used: immunoSEQ multiplex PCR; TCRdb lists only in-frame clones, some missing. That table gives V, J and clone size, and the DNA gave D and trimming. The repertoire holds approximately 52,000 clones, 80% to 95% seen once, with under 15% in the top ten. Looked up from germline, CDR1 is SGHNT and CDR2 is YYREEE (reference sequence). V shed 2 bases and J shed 7 bases, with 4 bases lying between them. This CDR3 is built from 11 residues. These data originate in a study of blood T cell repertoires in COVID-19. On the study more broadly: Spain, Italy and the United States supplied samples that represented acute and convalescent COVID-19. From T cells, B-cell-depleted T cells, or PBMCs came the material, which was cDNA or gDNA.

This clonotype was sampled from a human donor with active COVID-19. The donor label of this sample is uncertain. Sequenced input: peripheral blood. The chain carries TRBV5-4 and TRBJ2-1; D unclear. This CDR3 reads CASSFTNEQFF. The CDR3 nucleotides are TGTGCCAGCAGCTTTACTAATGAGCAGTTCTTC.